This TCR beta chain was found in a study of identical twins. Whole-study findings and limits: Beta out-of-frame sequences showed weaker excess twin sharing.

Of note for this clonotype: Antigen: not known.

Germline-derived CDR1 and CDR2 are SGHTA and FQGNSA. Germline trimming cut 5 bases from V and 6 bases from J; bases unmatched to any gene: 7. The CDR3 is 14 amino acids. TCRdb independently ran MiXCR on the 5' RACE reads; one entry per CDR3 protein. The sample shows 430,000 or so distinct CDR3 sequences, 20% to 25% of them seen only once. The data were also submitted as part of a second study, on T cells expressing NK-cell markers.

V usage is TRBV7-2 and J usage is TRBJ2-5; TRBD1 matches 9 bases. The receptor's source is a woman between 18 and 29 years old in good health. The material sequenced was CD4+ T cells sorted from blood. Here the CDR3 reads CASSPLGQGKTQYF. DNA for the CDR3: TGTGCCAGCAGCCCATTGGGACAGGGAAAGACCCAGTACTTC.